Sequencing of this T cell receptor beta chain was carried out in a study of T cells in Graves' hyperthyroidism and ophthalmopathy. Across the study: Peripheral blood was taken when the disease was first diagnosed, before any treatment began. Broader study findings: The model predicted ophthalmopathy a median roughly six months before onset. In blood, most of the thyroid clonotypes expanded above 0.001 were also present.

Diagnoses were established using clinical symptoms, serum thyroxine and TRAb, thyroid ultrasound and orbital computed tomography. Template material for amplifying TCR beta CDR3 regions consisted of RNA transcripts. First-round RT-PCR with HTBI primers amplified the TCR CDR3 region. TCRdb fed the multiplex PCR reads into MiXCR, producing one record per CDR3 protein. The repertoire holds some 530,000 distinct CDR3 sequences, with around a fifth as singletons. The germline gives CDR1 SGHRS, CDR2 YFSETQ. Germline trimming cut 4 bases from V and 2 bases from J; bases unmatched to any gene: 9. There are 15 residues in the CDR3. Points on this clonotype: Its antigen is currently unknown.

Sequenced material: blood. The chain employs TRBV5-1 and TRBJ2-7, with TRBD1 matching over 7 bases. This clonotype was obtained from a woman in her 70s with Graves' ophthalmopathy. The CDR3 sequence: CASSQYGTATYEQYF. The CDR3 region has the DNA TGCGCCAGCAGCCAGTACGGGACAGCCACCTACGAGCAGTACTTC.